The 29 T cell receptor beta chains below come from one sample, sequenced in a study of blood T cell repertoires in COVID-19. Some clones are missing from TCRdb's copy, which holds only in-frame ones; the method was immunoSEQ multiplex PCR. The data contain approximately 180,000 clones, 75% to 85% of them singletons. The sequenced material came from peripheral blood. All receptors derive from a woman of 80 years or more with COVID-19, enrolled during active disease.

This clone was counted a single time. The chain employs TRBV11-2 and TRBJ2-4, with D possibly TRBD2 on 6 matching bases. This CDR3 is built from 17 residues. The germline V gene encodes CDR1 SGHAT and CDR2 FQNNGV. V was clipped by 5 bases and J by 0 bases, with 17 bases between them. CDR3 residues: CASSPGGYSVAKNIQYF. DNA of the CDR3: TGTGCCAGCAGCCCCGGGGGTTATTCCGTAGCCAAAAACATTCAGTACTTC.

The CDR3 DNA is TGCAGCGTAGGACAGTCCTATGGCTACACCTTC. Its translation is CSVGQSYGYTF. V is TRBV29-1 and J is TRBJ1-2, with a tentative D call TRBD1 (6 bases). This CDR3 has 11 amino acids. Germline values: CDR1 SQVTM, CDR2 ANQGSEA. Trimming cost V 6 bases and J 4 bases, with 9 bases left between them.

CDR3 sequence: CASSLRTGELFF. The CDR3 nucleotides read TGTGCCAGCAGTTTGAGGACCGGGGAGCTGTTTTTT. This chain links TRBV12-3 or TRBV12-4 with TRBJ2-2; D remains unclear. V was cut by 3 bases and J by 5 bases, with 4 bases left in between. This CDR3 region has 12 residues.

This clone turned up a few times. The CDR3 DNA sequence: TGTGCCAGCACCGTCGCGACAGGGGGAAACCGGGAGCTGTTTTTT. It encodes CASTVATGGNRELFF. The chain has TRBV2 and TRBJ2-2; TRBD1 agrees at 9 bases. The CDR3 length is 15 residues. The germline CDR1 and CDR2 sequences are SNHLY and FYNNEI. V shed 7 bases, J shed 9 bases, and the junction held 12 bases outside the gene matches. Looking up the rest from reference TRBV2 and TRBJ2-2 gives the full variable domain: EPEVTQTPSHQVTQMGQEVILRCVPISNHLYFYWYRQILGQKVEFLVSFYNNEISEKSEIFDDQFSVERPDGSNFTLKIRSTKLEDSAMYFCASTVATGGNRELFFGEGSRLTVL.

V and J are TRBV12-5 and TRBJ1-6; 7 bases are a match to TRBD1. The CDR3 extends over 14 amino acids. Germline lookup yields CDR1 LGHNT and CDR2 FRNRAP. With 1 base clipped from V and 7 bases from J, the junction kept 1 base outside the gene matches. CDR3 DNA: TGTGCTAGTGGTTTGGACAGGGGCAATTCACCCCTCCACTTT. It translates to CASGLDRGNSPLHF.

This clone was counted between two and nine times. The chain employs TRBV29-1 and TRBJ1-1, with 8 bases aligning to TRBD1. V lost 1 base to trimming and J lost 4 bases; unmatched junction nucleotides: 5. The CDR3 has 14 residues. Germline-derived CDR1 and CDR2 are SQVTM and ANQGSEA. The CDR3 spells CSVEVSQGGTEAFF. The DNA for the CDR3 is TGCAGCGTTGAAGTGTCACAGGGGGGCACTGAAGCTTTCTTT.

The V call is TRBV27, the J call TRBJ2-1; TRBD2 aligns across 8 bases. Trimming cost V 6 bases and J 3 bases; bases outside gene matches: 7. This CDR3 region has 15 residues. The germline V gene has CDR1 MNHEY and CDR2 SMNVEV (reference sequence). The CDR3 loop is CASSIMGTSYNEQFF. The CDR3 DNA reads as TGTGCCAGCAGCATCATGGGGACTAGCTACAATGAGCAGTTCTTC.

This chain uses TRBV3-1 (or the pseudogene TRBV3-2) with TRBJ1-6; unclear D gene. V shed 0 bases and J shed 8 bases, with 11 bases lying between them. The CDR3 consists of 15 residues. CDR1 is LGHDT and CDR2 is YNNKEL in the germline V gene (reference sequence). The CDR3 sequence is CASSQEPGFDSPLHF. CDR3 nucleotide sequence: TGTGCCAGCAGCCAAGAGCCGGGATTCGATTCACCCCTCCACTTT.

The V call is TRBV7-9, the J call TRBJ1-3; TRBD1 aligns across 7 bases. The CDR3 is made up of 14 amino acids. Germline lookup yields CDR1 SEHNR and CDR2 FQNEAQ (reference sequence). J was trimmed by 0 bases and V by 5 bases; bases with no gene match: 1. The DNA for the CDR3 is TGTGCCAGCAGCCGACAGGGCTCTGGAAACACCATATATTTT. Amino acids: CASSRQGSGNTIYF.

The rearrangement joins TRBV11-2 to TRBJ1-6; D not resolved. CDR3 length: 12 amino acids. Germline V gives CDR1 SGHAT, CDR2 FQNNGV. Trimming pared 3 bases from V and 8 bases from J, leaving 5 bases between. The CDR3 sequence is CASSFNYSPLHF. The CDR3 bases are TGTGCCAGCAGCTTCAATTATTCACCCCTCCACTTT.

This chain links TRBV6-5 with TRBJ1-5; the D is unclear. The CDR3 is 13 residues long. V was trimmed by 8 bases and J by 2 bases, leaving 10 bases between them. Germline values: CDR1 MNHEY, CDR2 SVGAGI. The CDR3 region is CASGRIGNQPQHF. CDR3 nucleotides: TGTGCCAGCGGCAGGATCGGCAATCAGCCCCAGCATTTT.

The chain uses TRBV6-2 or TRBV6-3 and TRBJ2-3; possible D gene TRBD2, 6 bases. The germline V and J ends were trimmed by 6 bases and 0 bases, with 16 bases remaining between them. In germline, CDR1 is MNHEY, CDR2 SVGEGT. The CDR3 is 16 residues long. The CDR3 sequence is CASSPGTRASTDTQYF. The CDR3 DNA reads TGTGCCAGCAGCCCTGGGACTCGTGCTAGCACAGATACGCAGTATTTT.

The gene calls are TRBV28 and TRBJ2-7; 12 bases align to TRBD2. The CDR3 has 21 amino acids. The V and J ends lost 3 bases and 0 bases, in that order; junction bases with no gene match: 18. Germline loops: CDR1 MDHEN, CDR2 SYDVKM. CDR3 bases: TGTGCCAGCAGTTTTTCGGACACCCTGGGACTAGCGGGCGACTCCTCCTACGAGCAGTACTTC. It yields the protein CASSFSDTLGLAGDSSYEQYF. Variable domain in full (rest from reference TRBV28 and TRBJ2-7): DVKVTQSSRYLVKRTGEKVFLECVQDMDHENMFWYRQDPGLGLRLIYFSYDVKMKEKGDIPEGYSVSREKKERFSLILESASTNQTSMYLCASSFSDTLGLAGDSSYEQYFGPGTRLTVT.

This clone was picked up a small number of times. The V call is TRBV10-3, the J call TRBJ2-2, with D maybe TRBD1 (6 bases). V was pared by 5 bases and J by 4 bases, with 8 bases between. The CDR3 is 13 amino acids. The germline CDR1 and CDR2 sequences are ENHRY and SYGVKD. In nucleotides, the CDR3 is TGTGCCATCAGTTGGACAGCCACCGGGGAGCTGTTTTTT. Translating gives CAISWTATGELFF.

This rearrangement joins TRBV30 to TRBJ1-6; D gene uncertain. V was trimmed by 4 bases and J by 1 base, leaving 5 bases between them. The CDR3 is 13 residues long. CDR1 and CDR2 from the germline V gene are GTSNPN and SVGIG (reference sequence). The chain's CDR3 is CAWTRSYNSPLHF. The CDR3, as DNA: TGTGCCTGGACCAGGTCCTATAATTCACCCCTCCACTTT. Looking up the rest from reference TRBV30 and TRBJ1-6 gives the full variable domain: SQTIHQWPATLVQPVGSPLSLECTVEGTSNPNLYWYRQAAGRGLQLLFYSVGIGQISSEVPQNLSASRPQDRQFILSSKKLLLSDSGFYLCAWTRSYNSPLHFGNGTRLTVT.

V is TRBV7-2 and J is TRBJ2-1; 7 nucleotides line up with TRBD2. CDR3 length equals 16 residues. V dropped 5 bases and J dropped 5; count of bases not matched to a gene: 12. CDR1 is SGHTA and CDR2 is FQGNSA in the germline V gene. The CDR3 is CASSPTSGGSNNEQFF. The DNA of the CDR3 is TGTGCCAGCAGCCCTACCTCGGGAGGTAGCAACAATGAGCAGTTCTTC.

This clone was detected a few times. V usage is TRBV19 and J usage is TRBJ2-7; TRBD1 might be the D (7 bases). Deletions cut 3 bases from V and 3 bases from J, with 12 bases between. The CDR3 extends over 14 amino acids. Germline lookup yields CDR1 LNHDA and CDR2 SQIVND (reference sequence). The CDR3 sequence is CASSMRQGGYEQYF. The CDR3 coding sequence is TGTGCCAGTAGTATGCGACAGGGAGGCTACGAGCAGTACTTC.

In DNA, the CDR3 is TGTGCCAGCAGCCGGTCGGTAGCTGAAACCGCCATGGGAGAGACCCAGTACTTC. Its translation is CASSRSVAETAMGETQYF. The chain recombines TRBV4-2 with TRBJ2-5, with D unclear. V was trimmed by 4 bases and J by 4 bases, leaving 25 bases between them. CDR1 LGHNA and CDR2 YNFKEQ come from the germline V gene. This CDR3 contains 18 residues.

The rearrangement links TRBV9 to TRBJ1-2; 8 nucleotides line up with TRBD1. Germline loops: CDR1 SGDLS, CDR2 YYNGEE. Trimming took 0 bases from V and 4 from J; bases not matched to a gene: 5. The CDR3 is 15 residues long. CDR3 sequence reads: CASSVGPTGGYGYTF. The CDR3, as DNA: TGTGCCAGCAGCGTAGGCCCAACAGGGGGCTATGGCTACACCTTC.

The rearrangement joins TRBV4-3 to TRBJ2-3, with TRBD1 identical over 10 bases. CDR3 length: 15 amino acids. V dropped 4 bases and J dropped 4; count of bases not matched to a gene: 5. Germline-derived CDR1 and CDR2 are LGHNA and YSLEER. The CDR3 region has the DNA TGCGCCAGCAGCCCCCGGGACAGGGGCGCAGATACGCAGTATTTT. Protein product: CASSPRDRGADTQYF.

The chain carries TRBV5-1 and TRBJ2-1; unclear D gene. This CDR3 region has 13 residues. The germline CDR1 and CDR2 sequences are SGHRS and YFSETQ. Trimming stripped 2 bases from V and 6 bases from J, with 9 bases between. The CDR3 is CASSFQELNEQFF. For the CDR3, the DNA is TGCGCCAGCAGCTTTCAGGAACTCAATGAGCAGTTCTTC.

The genes are TRBV19 and TRBJ1-2, with D possibly being TRBD1 (5 bases). This CDR3 is 15 amino acids long. The germline V gene encodes CDR1 LNHDA and CDR2 SQIVND (reference sequence). Trimming stripped 3 bases from V and 2 bases from J, with 13 bases between. The CDR3 sequence is CASSIWGTPNYGYTF. The CDR3 coding sequence is TGTGCCAGTAGTATTTGGGGCACACCGAACTATGGCTACACCTTC.

With regard to this clone: The same CDR3 also results from other DNA sequences found in this sample. The rearrangement links TRBV7-2 to TRBJ1-3; D is possibly TRBD1 (5 bases). Per germline, CDR1 SGHTA and CDR2 FQGNSA. Trimming removed 0 bases from V and 3 bases from J, with 9 bases in between. This CDR3 is 15 amino acids long. This chain's CDR3 is CASSLARGSGNTIYF. The CDR3 DNA follows: TGTGCCAGCAGCTTAGCTAGGGGCAGTGGAAACACCATATATTTT.

This chain joins TRBV19 and TRBJ2-6; the D gene is possibly TRBD1 (6 bases). V lost 8 bases to trimming and J lost 4 bases, with 9 bases between them. CDR1 and CDR2 from the germline V gene are LNHDA and SQIVND (reference sequence). The CDR3 loop spans 13 amino acids. This chain's CDR3 is CASQGPGANVLTF. CDR3 sequence (DNA): TGTGCCAGTCAGGGGCCCGGGGCCAACGTCCTGACTTTC.

A remark on this clone: The junction and the germline gene differ at one end; a read error may be behind it. V is TRBV5-1 and J is TRBJ2-3; D not certain. Looked up from germline, CDR1 is SGHRS and CDR2 is YFSETQ. This CDR3 contains 16 residues. CDR3 protein: CASSPGQFSNTDTQYF. CDR3 DNA sequence: TGCGCCAGCAGCCCTGGGCAGTTCTCGAACACAGACACGCAGTATTTT.

V is TRBV6-5 and J is TRBJ2-2, with D possibly TRBD2 on 6 matching bases. This CDR3 has 15 amino acids. The germline gives CDR1 MNHEY, CDR2 SVGAGI. V dropped 2 bases and J dropped 4 bases, with 11 bases sitting between them. The CDR3 region has the DNA TGTGCCAGCAGTTACCTCGGGGGATCCACCGGGGAGCTGTTTTTT. Translating it yields CASSYLGGSTGELFF.

The chain carries TRBV7-6 and TRBJ2-7; TRBD1 matches at 7 bases. The trim removed 1 base at V and 6 bases at J, leaving 15 bases unmatched. CDR3 length: 17 amino acids. Germline CDR1 SGHVS, CDR2 FNYEAQ. The CDR3: CASSLVLDRDLGSEQYF. The CDR3 coding sequence is TGTGCCAGCAGCTTAGTTCTTGACAGGGATCTTGGTTCCGAGCAGTACTTC.

About this clone itself: The junction shows a germline mismatch at one end, possibly a read error. The genes are TRBV7-7 and TRBJ2-1; perhaps TRBD1 as D (6 bases). Germline CDR1 SSHAT, CDR2 FNYEAQ (reference sequence). This CDR3 is 16 amino acids long. The CDR3 DNA follows: TGTGCTAGCAGCTTAGTCGTGGGGGCCTCCTACAATGAGCAGTTCTTC. Its translation: CASSLVVGASYNEQFF.

The genes are TRBV5-4 and TRBJ2-7; D is undetermined. The germline CDR1 and CDR2 sequences are SGHNT and YYREEE (reference sequence). V lost 4 bases, J lost 0 bases, and 11 bases lay in between. The CDR3 has 14 amino acids. CDR3 sequence (DNA): TGTGCCAGCAGCCCAGACACGACCTCCTACGAGCAGTACTTC. Translating gives CASSPDTTSYEQYF.